The 22 T cell receptor beta chains below all came from one sample that was sequenced in a study of early T cells in non-severe SARS-CoV-2 infection. TCRdb itself ran the 5' RACE reads through MiXCR, one entry per CDR3 protein. In the table there are about 64,000 distinct CDR3 sequences, 10% to 12% of which are singletons. Sequenced material: whole blood, taken at baseline. The receptors derive from an adult who was a healthcare worker with PCR-confirmed SARS-CoV-2 infection or an uninfected control (not recorded which).

This clonotype was counted between two and nine times. The V and J genes are TRBV30 and TRBJ1-4; a weak D match, TRBD1 (6 bases). The V end was cut by 3 bases, the J end by 5 bases, with 13 bases between. The germline CDR1 and CDR2 sequences are GTSNPN and SVGIG (reference sequence). CDR3 length: 14 amino acids. The CDR3 spells CAWSQPGANEKLFF. The CDR3 DNA reads TGTGCCTGGAGCCAGCCAGGGGCAAATGAAAAACTGTTTTTT. The variable domain in full, with the rest retrieved from reference TRBV30 and TRBJ1-4, is SQTIHQWPATLVQPVGSPLSLECTVEGTSNPNLYWYRQAAGRGLQLLFYSVGIGQISSEVPQNLSASRPQDRQFILSSKKLLLSDSGFYLCAWSQPGANEKLFFGSGTQLSVL.

The genes are TRBV7-2 and TRBJ2-5, with 9 bases lining up with TRBD1. The trim removed 8 bases at V and 5 bases at J, leaving 9 bases unmatched. The V gene's germline CDR1 is SGHTA and CDR2 FQGNSA. This CDR3 is built from 14 residues. CDR3 region: CASQDDRGVETQYF. Written as DNA, the CDR3 is TGTGCCAGCCAAGATGACAGGGGGGTGGAGACCCAGTACTTC.

This chain links TRBV5-1 with TRBJ2-6; D possibly corresponds to TRBD2 (6 bases). The CDR3 runs 17 residues. V lost 5 bases, J lost 0 bases, and 15 bases lay in between. The V gene's germline CDR1 is SGHRS and CDR2 YFSETQ. CDR3 region: CASSFRDLGSGANVLTF. The CDR3 region has the DNA TGCGCCAGCAGTTTCCGGGACTTGGGCTCTGGGGCCAACGTCCTGACTTTC.

This clonotype was seen more than once but under ten times. This chain connects TRBV6-1 to TRBJ2-7; D possibly corresponds to TRBD2 (6 bases). The germline gives CDR1 MNHNS, CDR2 SASEGT. The length of the CDR3 is 15 residues. Between the trimmed V and J ends, which lost 5 bases and 0 bases, there was a span of 14 bases. The CDR3 DNA is TGTGCCAGCAGTTCCGGACTATCGAGCTCCTACGAGCAGTACTTC. The encoded protein is CASSSGLSSSYEQYF.

This chain connects TRBV6-1 to TRBJ2-1, with D possibly matching TRBD1 (5 bases). Per germline, CDR1 MNHNS and CDR2 SASEGT. Deletions cut 8 bases from V and 6 bases from J, with 11 bases between. The CDR3 length is 12 residues. The CDR3 loop is CASSQGSNEQFF. In nucleotides, the CDR3 is TGTGCCAGCTCCCAGGGTTCCAATGAGCAGTTCTTC.

As DNA, the CDR3 is TGTGCCAGCAGCCCCAGGGGGGACATGAACACTGAAGCTTTCTTT. It codes for CASSPRGDMNTEAFF. The chain combines TRBV7-3 with TRBJ1-1, with 7 bases aligning to TRBD1. The CDR3 is made up of 15 amino acids. The germline V gene encodes CDR1 SGHTA and CDR2 FQGTGA. J was trimmed by 0 bases and V by 5 bases; bases with no gene match: 6.

This chain connects TRBV19 to TRBJ2-1; 11 nucleotides match TRBD2. The CDR3 contains 14 residues. Per the germline V gene, CDR1 is LNHDA and CDR2 is SQIVND (reference sequence). V lost 3 bases, J lost 6 bases, and 1 base stayed unmatched. The CDR3 DNA is TGTGCCAGTAGTATTACTAGCGGGGGCAATGAGCAGTTCTTC. This translates into CASSITSGGNEQFF.

The chain links TRBV11-2 to TRBJ2-7; TRBD1 agrees at 10 bases. Germline-derived CDR1 and CDR2 are SGHAT and FQNNGV. Trimming at V came to 1 base and at J to 5 bases, leaving 2 bases not matched to a gene. The CDR3 spans 14 residues. The CDR3 DNA is TGTGCCAGCAGCTTAGGGACAGGGGGACACGAGCAGTACTTC. Amino acid sequence: CASSLGTGGHEQYF.

This clonotype has a handful of counts. The rearrangement links TRBV11-2 to TRBJ2-5, with 7 bases fitting TRBD1. Trimming cost V 7 bases and J 7 bases; bases outside gene matches: 12. CDR1 and CDR2 (germline): SGHAT, FQNNGV. CDR3 length: 14 residues. The CDR3 region is CASTQTGTEGTQYF. As DNA, the CDR3 is TGTGCCAGCACCCAGACAGGGACCGAGGGGACCCAGTACTTC.

The table lists this clonotype with many counts. V gene TRBV5-1 combines with J gene TRBJ1-1; no clear D gene. The germline gives CDR1 SGHRS, CDR2 YFSETQ. V dropped 0 bases and J dropped 5 bases, with 5 bases sitting between them. The CDR3 is 12 amino acids. CDR3 bases: TGCGCCAGCAGCTTGGAGGGTACTGAAGCTTTCTTT. It yields the protein CASSLEGTEAFF. Full variable domain (outside the CDR3, taken from reference TRBV5-1 and TRBJ1-1): KAGVTQTPRYLIKTRGQQVTLSCSPISGHRSVSWYQQTPGQGLQFLFEYFSETQRNKGNFPGRFSGRQFSNSRSEMNVSTLELGDSALYLCASSLEGTEAFFGQGTRLTVV.

The chain carries TRBV20-1 and TRBJ2-5; no clear D gene. Trimming stripped 0 bases from V and 3 bases from J, with 11 bases between. Germline V gives CDR1 DFQATT, CDR2 SNEGSKA (reference sequence). The CDR3 is 14 amino acids. CDR3 region: CSARDDSAEETQYF. CDR3 sequence (DNA): TGCAGTGCTAGAGATGACTCTGCCGAAGAGACCCAGTACTTC.

This clonotype was counted only a few times. This chain links TRBV11-2 with TRBJ2-3; 14 nucleotides align to TRBD2. V lost 5 bases, J lost 2 bases, and 12 bases stayed unmatched. Germline CDR1 and CDR2: SGHAT and FQNNGV. The CDR3 runs to 19 residues. The CDR3 sequence is CASSRPRGLAGELTDTQYF. Written as DNA, the CDR3 is TGTGCCAGCAGCCGCCCTAGGGGACTAGCGGGGGAGCTCACAGATACGCAGTATTTT.

This clonotype has just a few counts. The V and J genes are TRBV20-1 and TRBJ1-4; a possible D gene is TRBD1 (5 bases). V lost 0 bases, J lost 8 bases, and 13 bases lay in between. CDR1 DFQATT and CDR2 SNEGSKA come from the germline V gene (reference sequence). CDR3 length: 14 residues. The CDR3 spells CSARDQRGGEKLFF. CDR3 DNA: TGCAGTGCTAGAGATCAACGCGGGGGAGAAAAACTGTTTTTT.

As for this clonotype: A read error may produce the germline difference seen at one junction end. This CDR3 reads CASSQDGGGENLFF. In DNA, the CDR3 is TGCGCCAGCAGCCAAGATGGGGGTGGAGAAAACCTGTTTTTT. V usage is TRBV4-1 and J usage is TRBJ1-4; possibly TRBD1 for D (5 bases). Germline lookup yields CDR1 MGHRA and CDR2 YSYEKL. The CDR3 runs 14 residues.

This clonotype came up many times. The chain employs TRBV5-1 and TRBJ2-3; TRBD1 might be the D (5 bases). Per germline, CDR1 SGHRS and CDR2 YFSETQ. The CDR3 is 13 amino acids. V lost 2 bases to trimming and J lost 2 bases, with 6 bases between them. CDR3 in amino acids: CASSLGDTDTQYF. DNA of the CDR3: TGCGCCAGCAGCTTAGGGGACACAGATACGCAGTATTTT.

This clonotype was observed a few times. V usage is TRBV6-2 or TRBV6-3 and J usage is TRBJ2-3; D is perhaps TRBD2 (5 bases). Looked up from germline, CDR1 is MNHEY and CDR2 is SVGEGT. The CDR3 contains 15 residues. Between the trimmed V and J ends, which lost 10 bases and 2 bases, there was a span of 19 bases. CDR3 sequence: CATRLLYSPTDTQYF. DNA of the CDR3: TGTGCCACCCGACTACTGTACTCCCCCACAGATACGCAGTATTTT.

This clonotype has more than one count but fewer than ten. The V and J genes are TRBV10-2 and TRBJ2-5, with D perhaps given as TRBD1 or TRBD2 (6 bases each). This CDR3 has 16 amino acids. The V end lost 2 bases, the J end lost 0 bases, and 13 bases lay between the germline ends. Per the germline V gene, CDR1 is WSHSY and CDR2 is SAAADI. In DNA, the CDR3 is TGCGCCAGCAGTGAGATGACTAGGGGGTACCAAGAGACCCAGTACTTC. Amino acid sequence: CASSEMTRGYQETQYF.

This clonotype was found a few times. V gene TRBV30 combines with J gene TRBJ2-1, with 11 bases aligning to TRBD2. The germline gives CDR1 GTSNPN, CDR2 SVGIG (reference sequence). The V gene end was trimmed by 0 bases and the J gene end by 10 bases; junction bases not matched to a gene: 11. The CDR3 extends over 16 amino acids. The CDR3 bases are TGTGCCTGGAGTGTACCCCCCGCTAGCGGGGGGCTCGAGCAGTTCTTC. This sequence encodes CAWSVPPASGGLEQFF. The full variable domain, rest sourced from reference TRBV30 and TRBJ2-1, is SQTIHQWPATLVQPVGSPLSLECTVEGTSNPNLYWYRQAAGRGLQLLFYSVGIGQISSEVPQNLSASRPQDRQFILSSKKLLLSDSGFYLCAWSVPPASGGLEQFFGPGTRLTVL.

This clonotype was counted a few times. CDR3 DNA sequence: TGTGCCAGCAGTCCCCGGGACAGGGGGAAAGGTACCTCCTACGAGCAGTACTTC. Its protein is CASSPRDRGKGTSYEQYF. The rearrangement uses TRBV6-2 or TRBV6-3 and TRBJ2-7; TRBD1 matches 11 bases. Trimming at V came to 5 bases and at J to 0 bases, leaving 12 bases not matched to a gene. CDR3 length equals 18 residues. Germline values: CDR1 MNHEY, CDR2 SVGEGT.

The gene calls are TRBV12-5 and TRBJ1-1; TRBD1 might be the D (5 bases). CDR3 size: 15 residues. V shed 0 bases and J shed 1 base, with 9 bases lying between them. Germline CDR1 LGHNT, CDR2 FRNRAP. CDR3 DNA sequence: TGTGCTAGTGGTTTGGTAGTAGGGGAGAACACTGAAGCTTTCTTT. It translates to CASGLVVGENTEAFF.

This clonotype was seen a handful of times. The chain employs TRBV7-6 and TRBJ2-7, with TRBD2 identical over 8 bases. The CDR3 covers 14 residues. Losses at the gene ends were 1 base for V and 7 bases for J; bases not matched to a gene: 6. Germline loops: CDR1 SGHVS, CDR2 FNYEAQ. This CDR3 is CASSLDGGAREQYF. In DNA form, the CDR3 reads TGTGCCAGCAGCTTAGACGGGGGGGCCAGAGAGCAGTACTTC.

This clonotype was observed a handful of times. This chain links TRBV20-1 with TRBJ1-1; D remains ambiguous. Deletions cut 3 bases from V and 0 bases from J, with 11 bases between. CDR3 length: 14 residues. Germline-derived CDR1 and CDR2 are DFQATT and SNEGSKA (reference sequence). The CDR3 spells CSARGTPLNTEAFF. The CDR3 DNA follows: TGCAGTGCTAGGGGTACTCCACTGAACACTGAAGCTTTCTTT.